The 17 T cell receptor beta chains listed next were all sequenced from one sample in a study of T-cell reconstitution after alpha-beta-depleted transplantation in children. TCRbeta library preparation incorporated unique molecular identifiers. TCRdb reprocessed the PCR reads with MiXCR, giving one entry per CDR3 protein. The repertoire holds more than 25,000 distinct CDR3 sequences, with roughly 6% as singletons. Sequenced material: PBMCs, mostly from graft donor cells, taken 180 days after TCRalphabeta/CD19-depleted stem cell transplant. All receptors come from a male patient younger than 18 who had a stem cell transplant for acute myeloid leukemia, so the T cells may come from the graft donor.

This clonotype was observed at least ten times. The chain uses TRBV3-1 and TRBJ2-1; TRBD2 is a possible D gene (7 bases). Germline V lookup: CDR1 LGHDT, CDR2 YNNKEL (reference sequence). Trimming cost V 2 bases and J 8 bases, with 19 bases left between them. The CDR3 consists of 16 residues. CDR3 region: CASSQSPWGGGYEQFF. CDR3 DNA sequence: TGTGCCAGCAGCCAATCTCCCTGGGGGGGGGGCTATGAGCAGTTCTTC.

This clonotype has ten or more counts. The chain uses TRBV29-1 and TRBJ1-1; maybe TRBD1 (5 bases). Between the trimmed V and J ends, which lost 3 bases and 2 bases, there was a span of 13 bases. Germline V lookup: CDR1 SQVTM, CDR2 ANQGSEA. CDR3 length: 14 residues. The DNA for the CDR3 is TGCAGCGTTGATTTGGGGGTGCTCAACACTGAAGCTTTCTTT. Translation gives CSVDLGVLNTEAFF.

This clonotype has ten or more counts. The chain couples TRBV5-1 to TRBJ2-3; 8 nucleotides agree with TRBD2. The CDR3 spans 14 residues. Germline V gene data show CDR1 as SGHRS and CDR2 as YFSETQ. Trimming removed 4 bases from V and 2 bases from J; junction bases left unmatched: 3. The CDR3 DNA sequence: TGCGCCAGCAGCCTCGGGGGGGTCACAGATACGCAGTATTTT. This codes for CASSLGGVTDTQYF.

This clonotype was observed many times. The V call is TRBV29-1, the J call TRBJ2-2; D call uncertain. The germline V and J ends were trimmed by 1 base and 6 bases, with 12 bases remaining between them. Looked up from germline, CDR1 is SQVTM and CDR2 is ANQGSEA. This CDR3 spans 14 amino acids. CDR3 in DNA: TGCAGCGTTGAAGGCCAACCAGGCGCCGGGGAGCTGTTTTTT. It codes for CSVEGQPGAGELFF.

In its sample, this clonotype ranks as medium-sized. CDR3 amino acids: CASSLALGQGHREPQHF. For the CDR3, the DNA is TGTGCCAGCAGCTTAGCGCTGGGACAGGGGCATAGGGAGCCCCAGCATTTT. V usage is TRBV7-9 and J usage is TRBJ1-5, with 10 bases matching TRBD1. In germline, CDR1 is SEHNR, CDR2 FQNEAQ (reference sequence). The ends lost 0 bases at V and 8 bases at J; junction bases unmatched: 10. This CDR3 region has 17 residues.

This clonotype was seen many times. V is TRBV10-3 and J is TRBJ1-2, with D maybe TRBD1 (6 bases). CDR1 and CDR2 (germline): ENHRY, SYGVKD. There are 12 residues in the CDR3. The V gene lost 2 bases and the J gene lost 5 bases, with 6 bases spanning the gap. The CDR3 nucleotides are TGTGCCATCAGTGAGCAGGGGTATGGCTACACCTTC. The encoded protein is CAISEQGYGYTF.

The sample holds many counts of this clonotype. The chain joins TRBV29-1 to TRBJ2-1, with 8 bases matching TRBD2. Germline CDR1 reads SQVTM; CDR2 reads ANQGSEA. The CDR3 has 14 amino acids. Trimming at V came to 4 bases and at J to 3 bases, leaving 5 bases not matched to a gene. The CDR3 sequence: CSVVSSGLYNEQFF. CDR3 nucleotide sequence: TGCAGCGTTGTCTCTAGCGGGCTCTACAATGAGCAGTTCTTC.

This clonotype was recorded at least ten times. This chain uses TRBV7-9 with TRBJ1-3, with 10 bases that match TRBD1. The V segment lost 4 bases and the J segment 2 bases; nucleotides outside the gene matches: 2. CDR3 length equals 15 residues. CDR1 and CDR2 from the germline V gene are SEHNR and FQNEAQ (reference sequence). CDR3 nucleotide sequence: TGTGCCAGCAGCTCTGGGACAGGGGCTGGAAACACCATATATTTT. Translating it yields CASSSGTGAGNTIYF.

V gene TRBV7-2 combines with J gene TRBJ2-3; 9 nucleotides line up with TRBD2. Germline V CDR1 and CDR2: SGHTA, FQGNSA. The CDR3 runs to 16 residues. The V segment lost 5 bases and the J segment 2 bases; nucleotides outside the gene matches: 8. The CDR3 spells CASSRAGGPPTDTQYF. The CDR3 nucleotides read TGTGCCAGCAGCCGAGCGGGAGGTCCTCCCACAGATACGCAGTATTTT.

This clonotype was seen a handful of times. This rearrangement joins TRBV28 to TRBJ1-4, with TRBD1 matching 7 bases. With V trimmed by 4 bases and J by 0 bases, 5 bases remained unmatched. CDR1 and CDR2 (germline): MDHEN, SYDVKM. The CDR3 is 16 amino acids. This CDR3 is CASSWEGAATNEKLFF. DNA of the CDR3: TGTGCCAGCAGTTGGGAGGGGGCTGCAACTAATGAAAAACTGTTTTTT.

This clonotype occurred many times. The chain links TRBV20-1 to TRBJ2-1; the D is unclear. This CDR3 has 14 amino acids. Trimming took 5 bases from V and 7 from J, leaving 18 bases between them. Germline V gives CDR1 DFQATT, CDR2 SNEGSKA (reference sequence). This chain's CDR3 is CSAATGVILNEQFF. CDR3 DNA: TGCAGTGCTGCTACGGGCGTGATCTTAAATGAGCAGTTCTTC.

The chain recombines TRBV3-1 with TRBJ2-3; TRBD2 aligns across 13 bases. The germline gives CDR1 LGHDT, CDR2 YNNKEL (reference sequence). Losses at the gene ends were 4 bases for V and 4 bases for J; bases not matched to a gene: 5. This CDR3 comprises 16 residues. CDR3 sequence: CASSPRTSGGSDTQYF. In DNA, the CDR3 is TGTGCCAGCAGCCCACGGACTAGCGGGGGCTCAGATACGCAGTATTTT.

At least ten counts were recorded for this clonotype. The J gene is TRBJ2-7, the V gene TRBV5-4; TRBD2 agrees at 11 bases. CDR3 length: 15 residues. The V gene's germline CDR1 is SGHNT and CDR2 YYREEE (reference sequence). The trim removed 4 bases at V and 6 bases at J, leaving 9 bases unmatched. CDR3 residues: CASSPGTSGLSEQYF. The CDR3 nucleotides read TGTGCCAGCAGCCCCGGGACTAGCGGTTTAAGCGAGCAGTACTTC. Variable domain in full (rest from reference TRBV5-4 and TRBJ2-7): ETGVTQSPTHLIKTRGQQVTLRCSSQSGHNTVSWYQQALGQGPQFIFQYYREEENGRGNFPPRFSGLQFPNYSSELNVNALELDDSALYLCASSPGTSGLSEQYFGPGTRLTVT.

Ten or more counts support this clonotype. The chain couples TRBV18 to TRBJ1-1; TRBD1 aligns across 7 bases. The CDR3 is 16 amino acids. J was trimmed by 0 bases and V by 3 bases; bases with no gene match: 7. Germline CDR1 reads KGHSH; CDR2 reads LQKENI. CDR3 loop: CASSPRDSIVNTEAFF. In nucleotides, the CDR3 is TGTGCCAGCTCACCGCGGGACAGTATAGTGAACACTGAAGCTTTCTTT.

This clonotype has at least ten counts. V and J are TRBV7-9 and TRBJ1-2; D not certain. Trimming removed 2 bases at V and 5 bases at J, with 15 bases between. The CDR3 has 15 residues. Germline V CDR1 and CDR2: SEHNR, FQNEAQ (reference sequence). This CDR3 is CASSLSTSYAYGYTF. Here the CDR3 DNA reads TGTGCCAGCAGCTTATCCACCTCGTACGCGTATGGCTACACCTTC.

The CDR3 is CARGLALEQYF. The CDR3 nucleotides read TGTGCCAGGGGCTTGGCCCTCGAGCAGTACTTC. The J gene is TRBJ2-7, the V gene TRBV5-3, with D unclear. TRBV5-3 is an ORF for which the function is uncertain. This CDR3 has 11 residues. Trimming removed 8 bases from V and 6 bases from J, with 12 bases in between.

The sample holds many counts of this clonotype. This chain connects TRBV5-1 to TRBJ2-4; D may be TRBD1 (5 bases). The V end was cut by 2 bases, the J end by 3 bases, with 9 bases between. The CDR3 is 14 amino acids. Germline V gene sequence: CDR1 SGHRS, CDR2 YFSETQ. The CDR3 region is CASSFLGDKNIQYF. The DNA for the CDR3 is TGCGCCAGCAGCTTCTTAGGGGACAAAAACATTCAGTACTTC.